This T cell receptor beta chain was observed in a study of T cell repertoires in cytomegalovirus infection. Study-wide points: Summed frequency of shared TCR beta families picked out CMV carriers who also had the relevant HLA.

TCRdb reanalysed the reads using MiXCR and keeps one entry per CDR3 protein. The sample holds 250,000 or so distinct CDR3 sequences, about 15% seen once. The CDR3 contains 17 residues. Per germline, CDR1 MNHNS and CDR2 SASEGT. V lost 2 bases and J 2 bases, leaving 19 bases between the germline ends. This clonotype was recorded at least ten times. The antigen remains undetermined. Source material: CD8+ T cells from PBMCs. The chain employs TRBV6-1 and TRBJ2-7, with D possibly TRBD2 on 7 matching bases. This TCR was recovered from a human donor in good health (CMV status not recorded). Some clones in this sample may be carry-over from other donors' samples. CDR3 amino acids: CASSERGGDRRTYEQYF. The CDR3 bases are TGTGCCAGCAGTGAAAGGGGGGGGGACCGAAGGACCTACGAGCAGTACTTC.